This passage covers 11 T cell receptor beta chains from one sample sequenced in a study of CD8+ T cells in alopecia areata. Described treatment: oral pan-JAK inhibitor, 5-10 mg twice daily. Extraction of RNA preceded its reverse transcription into cDNA, which served as the sequencing template. Data came from immunoSEQ multiplex PCR; TCRdb stores just in-frame clones and leaves some out. Of 150,000 to 200,000 clones in the sample, around three fifths were seen once. The sequenced sample was CD4+ T cells sorted from blood, obtained around week 49, from a patient treated with tofacitinib. All receptors come from a human donor with alopecia areata.

The CDR3 DNA reads as TGTGCCAGCAGCTTGTCGGGGGTTAGCTATGGCTACACCTTC. Its protein is CASSLSGVSYGYTF. The J gene is TRBJ1-2, the V gene TRBV5-6, with D possibly being TRBD1 (5 bases). Deletions cut 1 base from V and 4 bases from J, with 11 bases between. Germline-derived CDR1 and CDR2 are SGHDT and YYEEEE. The CDR3 spans 14 residues.

This chain uses TRBV2 with TRBJ2-2; TRBD2 matches 10 bases. Germline assignment: CDR1 SNHLY and CDR2 FYNNEI. Germline trimming cut 6 bases from V and 5 bases from J; bases unmatched to any gene: 3. This CDR3 has 14 residues. CDR3 nucleotide sequence: TGTGCCAGCAGGGGACTAGCGCCGACCGGGGAGCTGTTTTTT. This encodes CASRGLAPTGELFF. The variable domain in full, with the rest retrieved from reference TRBV2 and TRBJ2-2, is EPEVTQTPSHQVTQMGQEVILRCVPISNHLYFYWYRQILGQKVEFLVSFYNNEISEKSEIFDDQFSVERPDGSNFTLKIRSTKLEDSAMYFCASRGLAPTGELFFGEGSRLTVL.

This chain links TRBV6-1 with TRBJ2-7; 8 bases agree with TRBD2. The J segment lost 3 bases and the V segment lost 5 bases, leaving 6 bases of the junction unmatched. The CDR3 is 14 amino acids. Germline lookup yields CDR1 MNHNS and CDR2 SASEGT. The CDR3 sequence is CASSTGTSFYEQYF. The CDR3, as DNA: TGTGCCAGCAGTACCGGGACTAGTTTCTACGAGCAGTACTTC.

This clone was counted a few times. The J gene is TRBJ2-3, the V gene TRBV5-6; D is possibly TRBD2 (6 bases). The CDR3 loop spans 17 amino acids. Trimming stripped 0 bases from V and 0 bases from J, with 14 bases between. Germline values: CDR1 SGHDT, CDR2 YYEEEE. The CDR3 nucleotides are TGTGCCAGCAGCTTGGTATCGTCGGGACTGAGCACAGATACGCAGTATTTT. Encoded protein: CASSLVSSGLSTDTQYF.

This chain joins TRBV30 and TRBJ1-2, with 7 nucleotides matching TRBD1. Per the germline V gene, CDR1 is GTSNPN and CDR2 is SVGIG (reference sequence). V trimming: 3 bases; J trimming: 8 bases; junction bases outside the gene matches: 15. CDR3 length: 15 amino acids. The CDR3 region has the DNA TGTGCCTGGAGATCCCGACAGGGCGGGACGGAGGGCTACACCTTC. It translates to CAWRSRQGGTEGYTF.

The genes are TRBV4-1 and TRBJ1-2; D is unclear. V lost 0 bases to trimming and J lost 8 bases, with 7 bases between them. The CDR3 loop spans 12 amino acids. Germline V gives CDR1 MGHRA, CDR2 YSYEKL. CDR3 residues: CASSQDLLGYTF. For the CDR3, the DNA is TGCGCCAGCAGCCAAGACCTATTGGGCTACACCTTC.

The chain employs TRBV29-1 and TRBJ2-2; possible D gene TRBD2, 5 bases. V was pared by 6 bases and J by 8 bases, with 10 bases between. This CDR3 has 11 amino acids. The germline V gene encodes CDR1 SQVTM and CDR2 ANQGSEA. The chain's CDR3 is CSVGVGGELFF. CDR3 coding DNA: TGCAGCGTGGGAGTAGGGGGGGAGCTGTTTTTT.

This clone was observed a handful of times. J is TRBJ1-1 and V is TRBV29-1; D perhaps matches TRBD1 (5 bases). V lost 5 bases to trimming and J lost 4 bases, with 11 bases between them. Germline CDR1 SQVTM, CDR2 ANQGSEA. This CDR3 has 12 amino acids. This chain's CDR3 is CSVRTTSTEAFF. The CDR3 bases are TGCAGCGTTAGGACAACTTCCACTGAAGCTTTCTTT.

V gene TRBV7-8 combines with J gene TRBJ2-3; a weak D match, TRBD2 (5 bases). V shed 4 bases and J shed 1 base, with 15 bases lying between them. Germline-derived CDR1 and CDR2 are SGHVS and FQNEAQ. There are 16 residues in the CDR3. The CDR3 is CASSSDSGSRTDTQYF. In DNA form, the CDR3 reads TGTGCCAGCAGCTCGGACTCGGGTTCACGCACAGATACGCAGTATTTT. The variable domain in full, completed from reference TRBV7-8 and TRBJ2-3, reads GAGVSQSPRYKVAKRGQDVALRCDPISGHVSLFWYQQALGQGPEFLTYFQNEAQLDKSGLPSDRFFAERPEGSVSTLKIQRTQQEDSAVYLCASSSDSGSRTDTQYFGPGTRLTVL.

A single count supports this clone. This sequence joins TRBV10-3 and TRBJ2-6; the match to TRBD1 covers 9 bases. This CDR3 comprises 15 residues. With V trimmed by 2 bases and J by 5 bases, 1 base remained unmatched. Germline lookup yields CDR1 ENHRY and CDR2 SYGVKD. The CDR3 DNA sequence: TGTGCCATCAGTGAGGACAGGGGGAGGGCCAACGTCCTGACTTTC. This translates into CAISEDRGRANVLTF.

This clone was counted a single time. The chain uses TRBV4-3 and TRBJ1-4, with a tentative D call TRBD1 (5 bases). Germline assignment: CDR1 LGHNA and CDR2 YSLEER. The CDR3 runs 14 residues. V was trimmed by 4 bases and J by 4 bases, leaving 10 bases between them. Here the CDR3 DNA reads TGCGCCAGCAGCCCCGGACAAAATAATGAAAAACTGTTTTTT. Encoded protein: CASSPGQNNEKLFF.